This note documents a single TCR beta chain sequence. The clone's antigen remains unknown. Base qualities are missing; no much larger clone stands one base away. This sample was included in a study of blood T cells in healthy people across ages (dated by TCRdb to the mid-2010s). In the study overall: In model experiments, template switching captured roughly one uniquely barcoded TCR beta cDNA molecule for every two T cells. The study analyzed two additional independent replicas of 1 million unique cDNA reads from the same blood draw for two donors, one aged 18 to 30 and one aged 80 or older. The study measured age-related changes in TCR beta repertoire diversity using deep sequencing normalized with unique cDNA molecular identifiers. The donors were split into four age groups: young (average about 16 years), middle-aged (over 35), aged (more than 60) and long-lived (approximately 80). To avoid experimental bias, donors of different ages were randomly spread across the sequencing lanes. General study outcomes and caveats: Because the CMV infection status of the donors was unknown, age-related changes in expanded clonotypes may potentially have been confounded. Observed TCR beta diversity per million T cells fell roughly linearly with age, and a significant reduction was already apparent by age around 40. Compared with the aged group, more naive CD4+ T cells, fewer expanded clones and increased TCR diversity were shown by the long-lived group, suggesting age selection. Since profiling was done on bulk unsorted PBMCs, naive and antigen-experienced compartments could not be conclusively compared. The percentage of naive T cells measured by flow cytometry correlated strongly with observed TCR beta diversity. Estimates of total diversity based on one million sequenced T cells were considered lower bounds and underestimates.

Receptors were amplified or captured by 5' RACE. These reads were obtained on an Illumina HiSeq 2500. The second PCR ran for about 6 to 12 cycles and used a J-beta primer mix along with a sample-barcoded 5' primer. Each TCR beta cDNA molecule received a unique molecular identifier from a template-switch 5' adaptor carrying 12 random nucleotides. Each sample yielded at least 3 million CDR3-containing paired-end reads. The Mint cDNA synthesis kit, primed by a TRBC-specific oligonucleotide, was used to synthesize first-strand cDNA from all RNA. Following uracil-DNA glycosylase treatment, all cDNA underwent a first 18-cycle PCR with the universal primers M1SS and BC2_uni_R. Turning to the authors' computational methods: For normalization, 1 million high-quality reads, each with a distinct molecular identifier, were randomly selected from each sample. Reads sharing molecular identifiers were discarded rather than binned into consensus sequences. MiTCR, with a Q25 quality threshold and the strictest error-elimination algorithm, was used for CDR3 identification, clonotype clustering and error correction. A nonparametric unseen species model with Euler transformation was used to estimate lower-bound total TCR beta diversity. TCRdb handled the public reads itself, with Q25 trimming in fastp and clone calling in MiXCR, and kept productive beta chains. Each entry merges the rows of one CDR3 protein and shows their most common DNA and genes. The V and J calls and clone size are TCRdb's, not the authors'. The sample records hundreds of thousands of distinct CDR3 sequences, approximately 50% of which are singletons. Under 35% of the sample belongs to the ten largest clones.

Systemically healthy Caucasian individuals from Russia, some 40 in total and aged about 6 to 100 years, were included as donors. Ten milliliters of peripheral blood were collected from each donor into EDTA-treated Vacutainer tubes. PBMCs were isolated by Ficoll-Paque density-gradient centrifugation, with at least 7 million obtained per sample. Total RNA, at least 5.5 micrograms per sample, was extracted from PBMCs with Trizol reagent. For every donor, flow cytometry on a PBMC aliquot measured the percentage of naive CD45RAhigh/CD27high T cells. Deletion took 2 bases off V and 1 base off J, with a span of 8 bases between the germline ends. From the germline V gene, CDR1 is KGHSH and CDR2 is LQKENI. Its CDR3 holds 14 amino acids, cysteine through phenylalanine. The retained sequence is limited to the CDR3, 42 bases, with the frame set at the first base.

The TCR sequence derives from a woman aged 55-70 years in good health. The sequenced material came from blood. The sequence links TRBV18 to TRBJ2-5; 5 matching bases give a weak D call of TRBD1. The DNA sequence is TGTGCCAGCTCACCAAGGGGTACCCAAGAGACCCAGTACTTC. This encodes CASSPRGTQETQYF. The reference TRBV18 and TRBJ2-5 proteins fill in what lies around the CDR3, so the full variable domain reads NAGVMQNPRHLVRRRGQEARLRCSPMKGHSHVYWYRQLPEEGLKFMVYLQKENIIDESGMPKERFSAEFPKEGPSILRIQQVVRGDSAAYFCASSPRGTQETQYFGPGTRLLVL.